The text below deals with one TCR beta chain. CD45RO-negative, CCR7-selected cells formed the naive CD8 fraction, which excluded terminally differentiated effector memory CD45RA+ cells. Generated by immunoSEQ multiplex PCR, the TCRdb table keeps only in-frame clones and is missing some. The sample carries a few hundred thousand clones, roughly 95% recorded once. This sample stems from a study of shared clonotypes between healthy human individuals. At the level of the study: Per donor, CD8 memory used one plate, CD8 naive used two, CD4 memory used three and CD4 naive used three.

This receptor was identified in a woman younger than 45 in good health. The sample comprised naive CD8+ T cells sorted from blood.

CDR3 DNA: TGTGCCACCAGCATAGTCCCTACGTCCTACGAGCAGTACTTC. Translated: CATSIVPTSYEQYF. The chain combines TRBV15 with TRBJ2-7, with D unresolved. Trimming stripped 4 bases from V and 1 base from J, with 11 bases between. The germline gives CDR1 LNHNV, CDR2 YYDKDF (reference sequence). The CDR3 totals 14 residues.